The 17 T cell receptor beta chains below all came from one sample that was sequenced in a study of cytomegalovirus exposure and HLA in healthy donors. The method was immunoSEQ multiplex PCR; TCRdb's version includes in-frame clones alone and lacks a portion of them. This table has over 150,000 clones, roughly 85% appearing once. Specimen: PBMCs. Every receptor here comes from a man between 18 and 29 years old in good health and CMV-seropositive.

This clone has a handful of counts. This chain uses TRBV7-9 with TRBJ1-2, with TRBD1 identical over 8 bases. The junction had 11 bases not matched to a gene; V was cut back by 6 bases and J by 8 bases. The CDR3 contains 14 residues. CDR1 and CDR2 from the germline V gene are SEHNR and FQNEAQ (reference sequence). The CDR3 DNA reads TGTGCCAGCAGGCTAGGACAGGGTTCGTCCGGCTACACCTTC. Translated: CASRLGQGSSGYTF.

CDR3: CASSLRQGFSQETQYF. CDR3 DNA: TGTGCCAGCAGCTTAAGACAGGGGTTCTCACAAGAGACCCAGTACTTC. J is TRBJ2-5 and V is TRBV7-6; 8 bases are a match to TRBD1. CDR1 is SGHVS, CDR2 FNYEAQ, per germline. The CDR3 runs to 16 residues. J was trimmed by 2 bases and V by 2 bases; bases with no gene match: 7. Full variable domain (missing parts from reference TRBV7-6 and TRBJ2-5): GAGVSQSPRYKVTKRGQDVALRCDPISGHVSLYWYRQALGQGPEFLTYFNYEAQQDKSGLPNDRFSAERPEGSISTLTIQRTEQRDSAMYRCASSLRQGFSQETQYFGPGTRLLVL.

This clone was counted between two and nine times. This chain uses TRBV5-1 with TRBJ2-7, with D tentatively TRBD1 (5 bases). The CDR3 sequence is 14 residues long. Germline lookup yields CDR1 SGHRS and CDR2 YFSETQ. With 5 bases removed from V and 2 bases from J, the gap between germline ends came to 14 bases. Written as DNA, the CDR3 is TGCGCCAGCAGTCACGACTGGGGCACCTACGAGCAGTACTTC. Protein product: CASSHDWGTYEQYF.

The chain uses TRBV28 and TRBJ2-5; D might be TRBD1 (5 bases). Trimming removed 3 bases from V and 3 bases from J, with 11 bases in between. The CDR3 has 14 residues. The germline V gene encodes CDR1 MDHEN and CDR2 SYDVKM. CDR3 protein: CASSFGAGKETQYF. CDR3 DNA: TGTGCCAGCAGTTTCGGTGCAGGGAAAGAGACCCAGTACTTC.

In DNA form, the CDR3 reads TGTGCCATCAGGTCGGCTAGCGGGAGGGCCTTCGGCACAGATACGCAGTATTTT. Protein sequence: CAIRSASGRAFGTDTQYF. The rearrangement uses TRBV10-3 and TRBJ2-3, with 12 nucleotides matching TRBD2. The V and J ends lost 6 bases and 1 base, in that order; junction bases with no gene match: 11. The CDR3 is 18 residues long. In germline, CDR1 is ENHRY, CDR2 SYGVKD.

This chain joins TRBV25-1 and TRBJ1-4; a possible D gene is TRBD1 (5 bases). Trimming shortened V by 0 bases and J by 3 bases, and 8 bases separated the two germline ends. CDR1 MGHDK and CDR2 SYGVNS come from the germline V gene. The CDR3 has 15 amino acids. The CDR3 protein is CASSEYEGANEKLFF. The DNA of the CDR3 is TGTGCCAGCAGTGAATACGAAGGGGCTAATGAAAAACTGTTTTTT.

The chain combines TRBV9 with TRBJ2-1, with TRBD2 identical over 13 bases. The V gene's germline CDR1 is SGDLS and CDR2 YYNGEE. The CDR3 is made up of 17 amino acids. V shed 3 bases and J 4 bases; nucleotides not matched to a gene: 7. CDR3 nucleotide sequence: TGTGCCAGCAGCGGCTCCGGGACTAGCGGGAAATACAATGAGCAGTTCTTC. Its protein is CASSGSGTSGKYNEQFF.

This sequence joins TRBV7-2 and TRBJ2-1; TRBD2 is a possible D gene (5 bases). V gave up 5 bases and J gave up 0 bases, with 14 bases separating them. Germline lookup yields CDR1 SGHTA and CDR2 FQGNSA. There are 16 residues in the CDR3. CDR3 amino acids: CASSLRAGDSYNEQFF. The CDR3 DNA is TGTGCCAGCAGCCTTCGGGCGGGTGACTCCTACAATGAGCAGTTCTTC.

For the CDR3, the DNA is TGCGCCAGCAGCTCGATACAGGGTTACGAGCAGTACTTC. This translates into CASSSIQGYEQYF. V usage is TRBV5-1 and J usage is TRBJ2-7; D may be TRBD1 (6 bases). Trimming removed 3 bases from V and 4 bases from J, with 11 bases in between. The CDR3 has 13 amino acids. Germline loops: CDR1 SGHRS, CDR2 YFSETQ.

The chain links TRBV11-1 to TRBJ2-3; 8 positions agree with TRBD1. In germline, CDR1 is SGHAT, CDR2 FQDESV (reference sequence). This CDR3 has 16 residues. V lost 0 bases to trimming and J lost 6 bases; unmatched junction nucleotides: 8. The CDR3 DNA reads TGTGCCAGCAGCTTAGCTGACCCCAGGGGGCGGGATACGCAGTATTTT. Encoded protein: CASSLADPRGRDTQYF.

V is TRBV5-1 and J is TRBJ2-7, with TRBD1 as a possible D gene (5 bases). This CDR3 region has 12 residues. The V gene's germline CDR1 is SGHRS and CDR2 YFSETQ. V shed 5 bases and J shed 3 bases, with 9 bases lying between them. The CDR3 DNA follows: TGCGCCAGCAGTTTCCAGGGCTACGAGCAGTACTTC. Translated, it gives CASSFQGYEQYF.

The rearrangement uses TRBV6-5 and TRBJ2-7; 14 nucleotides line up with TRBD2. V lost 4 bases to trimming and J lost 6 bases; unmatched junction nucleotides: 2. In germline, CDR1 is MNHEY, CDR2 SVGAGI. The CDR3 totals 14 residues. The DNA for the CDR3 is TGTGCCAGCAGTTCCGGGACTAGCGGGGGCGAGCAGTACTTC. As protein: CASSSGTSGGEQYF.

The V gene is TRBV7-3, the J gene TRBJ2-1; 10 positions agree with TRBD2. There are 17 residues in the CDR3. Trimming at V came to 5 bases and at J to 0 bases, leaving 7 bases not matched to a gene. Germline assignment: CDR1 SGHTA and CDR2 FQGTGA. This CDR3 is CASSPGLAVNSYNEQFF. The CDR3 DNA reads as TGTGCCAGCAGCCCCGGACTAGCGGTGAACTCCTACAATGAGCAGTTCTTC. The variable domain in full, with the rest retrieved from reference TRBV7-3 and TRBJ2-1, is GAGVSQTPSNKVTEKGKYVELRCDPISGHTALYWYRQSLGQGPEFLIYFQGTGAADDSGLPNDRFFAVRPEGSVSTLKIQRTERGDSAVYLCASSPGLAVNSYNEQFFGPGTRLTVL.

The gene calls are TRBV6-6 and TRBJ1-2, with D possibly TRBD1 on 5 matching bases. Between the trimmed V and J ends, which lost 5 bases and 8 bases, there was a span of 18 bases. The CDR3 runs to 14 residues. Germline loops: CDR1 MNHNY, CDR2 SVGAGI (reference sequence). The DNA for the CDR3 is TGTGCCAGCAGTAAACCCCAGCGAACAGGAGGCTACACCTTC. Translated: CASSKPQRTGGYTF.

The chain combines TRBV5-4 with TRBJ2-7; possibly TRBD2 for D (6 bases). The V end was cut by 4 bases, the J end by 7 bases, with 18 bases between. The CDR3 contains 14 residues. Germline CDR1 reads SGHNT; CDR2 reads YYREEE (reference sequence). The CDR3 DNA follows: TGTGCCAGCAGCGCCAAGACTAGGCGGGATGAGCAGTACTTC. This codes for CASSAKTRRDEQYF.

The chain couples TRBV9 to TRBJ2-3; D not certain. This CDR3 region has 12 residues. Deletions cut 1 base from V and 2 bases from J, with 2 bases between. The germline V gene has CDR1 SGDLS and CDR2 YYNGEE. The CDR3 protein is CASSVYTDTQYF. CDR3 sequence (DNA): TGTGCCAGCAGCGTATACACAGATACGCAGTATTTT.

This clone has only one observation. This chain links TRBV19 with TRBJ1-1, with D possibly being TRBD1 (5 bases). Germline values: CDR1 LNHDA, CDR2 SQIVND (reference sequence). CDR3 length: 13 amino acids. V shed 3 bases and J shed 8 bases, with 13 bases lying between them. The CDR3, as DNA: TGTGCCAGTAGTATTCGGGCAGGGCAAGAAGCTTTCTTT. Amino acids: CASSIRAGQEAFF.